This TCR beta chain was found in a study of cytomegalovirus exposure and HLA in healthy donors. Findings of the study overall: The majority of TCR sequences were rare, yet some public TCRs appeared in many donors. In vitro confirmation showed three CMV-associated chains to be CMV antigen specific. Indistinguishability led to the exclusion of some V segments, TRBV6-2 and TRBV6-3 included. Later work showed greater clonal expansion in HLA-associated TCR beta chains than in equally common others.

With respect to this clone: Antigen unknown.

With 60 Vbeta and 13 Jbeta primers, the PCR was carried out. Generated by immunoSEQ multiplex PCR, the TCRdb table keeps only in-frame clones and is missing some. The sample lists fewer than 200,000 clones, over 60% occurring once. Trimming removed 7 bases from V and 4 bases from J; junction bases left unmatched: 10. CDR1 and CDR2 from the germline V gene are MGHDK and SYGVNS. The CDR3 has 14 amino acids. V is TRBV25-1 and J is TRBJ2-7, with 7 positions matching TRBD2. Source material: PBMCs. The TCR comes from a girl aged 5 to 17 in good health and CMV-seronegative. The CDR3 region has the DNA TGTGCCAGCACCGAGCGGGGCCAGGGATACGAGCAGTACTTC. It translates to CASTERGQGYEQYF.